Sequencing of this T cell receptor (beta chain) was carried out in a study of type 1 regulatory T cells. In its sample, this clonotype was seen a few times. TCRdb re-derived calls from the reads in MiXCR, one entry per CDR3 protein. The sample has some 100,000 distinct CDR3 sequences, 25% to 40% seen once. The ends were cut back, 0 bases at V and 7 bases at J, with 6 bases in the middle. The germline V gene encodes CDR1 LGHDT and CDR2 YNNKEL (reference sequence). The CDR3 has 12 residues. The receptor was derived from a human donor in good health. Sequencing was performed on CD4+ T cells, either the whole sample or a sorted fraction (not recorded which). The rearrangement joins TRBV3-1 to TRBJ2-5; D remains unclear. CDR3 nucleotide sequence: TGTGCCAGCAGCCAAGAAGGGATGACCCAGTACTTC. Its translation: CASSQEGMTQYF.